This is a list of T cell receptor beta chains from one sample in a study of radiation and T cells in renal cell carcinoma. Profiling relied on immunoSEQ multiplex PCR, and the TCRdb table lists in-frame clones only, not all of them. The sample carries tens of thousands of clones, over 75% recorded once. The sequenced sample was blood, obtained from a patient whose treatment included radiotherapy and nephrectomy. The origin of the receptors is a man between 60 and 75 years old with renal cell carcinoma. Each CDR3 is given with its conserved first and last residue. D genes are given only for firm matches. Size is omitted from some rows. Given values are once, few, many or a class for expanded clones.

j_call clone_size v_call d_call cdr3_nt cdr3_aa
TRBJ2-1 - TRBV4-1 TRBD1 TGCGCCAGCAGCCCGCTGGACAGGGGGCCCTACAATGAGCAGTTCTTC CASSPLDRGPYNEQFF
TRBJ1-3 - TRBV9 - TGTGCCAGCAGCTCAACTCGCTCTGCTGGAAACACCATATATTTT CASSSTRSAGNTIYF
TRBJ2-5 - TRBV5-4 TRBD2 TGTGCCAGCAGCCCGGGACTAGCGGGAGGGCCCGTAGACTTC CASSPGLAGGPVDF
TRBJ2-1 - TRBV7-6 TRBD2 TGTGCCAGCAGCAGAAAAGGGACTAGCGGGAGTGATGAGCAGTTCTTC CASSRKGTSGSDEQFF
TRBJ1-2 - TRBV5-1 - TGCGCCAGCAGCTTGGAGGCAGGGGTTGGAGGCTACACCTTC CASSLEAGVGGYTF
TRBJ1-2 - TRBV28 TRBD1 TGTGCCAGCAGTTTAGGGACAGAATACTATGGCTACACCTTC CASSLGTEYYGYTF
TRBJ1-2 - TRBV5-4 - TGTGCCAGCAGCTTGGCCGGTGCACCCTATGGCTACACCTTC CASSLAGAPYGYTF
TRBJ2-7 - TRBV6-1 - TGTGCCAGCAGTGAAGCGACAGAGGGCCTCTACGAGCAGTACTTC CASSEATEGLYEQYF
TRBJ2-1 - TRBV7-8 - TGTGCCAGCAGCGCTCTAGAGAGCCCACACAATGAGCAGTTCTTC CASSALESPHNEQFF
TRBJ1-2 once TRBV2 - TGTGCCAGCACTAGAATTCCCCGGGGCGACTATGGCTACACCTTC CASTRIPRGDYGYTF
TRBJ2-3 - TRBV5-1 - TGCGCCACCTCGGGGGACTCCTACACAGATACGCAGTATTTT CATSGDSYTDTQYF
TRBJ1-1 - TRBV7-5 - TGTGTCAGAAGCTTAATGTCGGGGAACACTGAAGCTTTCTTT CVRSLMSGNTEAFF
TRBJ2-7 few TRBV19 - TGTGCCAGTAGTATCCCAGGGGTCTCCTACGAGCAGTACTTC CASSIPGVSYEQYF
TRBJ2-7 - TRBV6-5 - TGTGCCACCGCCGGGGACATATACGAGCAGTACTTC CATAGDIYEQYF
TRBJ1-2 - TRBV19 TRBD1 TGTGCCAGTAGTATGGGGACAGGGGGAAAATATGGCTACACCTTC CASSMGTGGKYGYTF
TRBJ2-7 - TRBV6-1 TRBD1 TGTGCCAGCAGTAGGGGACAGGGAGGCTACGAGCAGTACTTC CASSRGQGGYEQYF
TRBJ1-2 - TRBV4-2 - TGTGCCAGCAGCCAAGATGCAAACAGGTACTATGGCTACACCTTC CASSQDANRYYGYTF
TRBJ2-6 - TRBV27 TRBD2 TGTGCCAGCAGTTTGAGACTAGCGCCTGGGGCCAACGTCCTGACTTTC CASSLRLAPGANVLTF
TRBJ1-1 - TRBV27 - TGTGCCAGCAGTTTAAGGGGGAGCACTGAAGCTTTCTTT CASSLRGSTEAFF
TRBJ2-1 - TRBV7-3 TRBD2 TGTGCCAGCAGCTTCTCGGCTAGCGGGGGCAATGAGCAGTTCTTC CASSFSASGGNEQFF
TRBJ1-2 - TRBV7-9 TRBD1 TGTGCCAGCAGCTTAGAAGGGGGCGGCTACACCTTC CASSLEGGGYTF
TRBJ2-1 few TRBV5-1 - TGCGCCAGCAGCTTGGTGGGACAACCCTACAATGAGCAGTTCTTC CASSLVGQPYNEQFF
TRBJ1-1 - TRBV19 - TGTGCCAGTAATCCGGGGAGACGGACTGAAGCTTTCTTT CASNPGRRTEAFF
TRBJ2-2 - TRBV5-1 - TGCGCCAGCAGCCCGAACGGGGAGCTGTTTTTT CASSPNGELFF
TRBJ1-4 - TRBV27 - TGTGCCAGCAGTTTACGGTCTAATGAAAAACTGTTTTTT CASSLRSNEKLFF
TRBJ2-7 few TRBV9 TRBD2 TGTGCCAGCAGCGTCCGGACTAGCGGGGCCGAGCAGTACTTC CASSVRTSGAEQYF
TRBJ2-2 - TRBV7-8 - TGTGCCAGCAGCCAAACTAACACCGGGGAGCTGTTTTTT CASSQTNTGELFF
TRBJ1-5 - TRBV27 - TGTGCCAGCAGTCGAGGGCGGTCGTCTCAGCCCCAGCATTTT CASSRGRSSQPQHF
TRBJ2-6 - TRBV6-1 - TGTGCCAGCAATAAGGGGGCTGGGGCCAACGTCCTGACTTTC CASNKGAGANVLTF
TRBJ2-5 - TRBV7-9 TRBD2 TGTGCCAGCAGCTTAGGGCTAGCGGGCCAGGAGGGAGAGACCCAGTACTTC CASSLGLAGQEGETQYF
TRBJ2-1 - TRBV7-8 - TGTGCCAGCAGCTTGAGGACTAACCTCTACAATGAGCAGTTCTTC CASSLRTNLYNEQFF
TRBJ2-3 - TRBV29-1 - TGCAGCGTTGAACCAGATACGCAGTATTTT CSVEPDTQYF
TRBJ2-7 - TRBV7-3 TRBD2 TGTGCCAGCAGCTTAGGGGCTAGCGGGAGTGGCTCCTACGAGCAGTACTTC CASSLGASGSGSYEQYF
TRBJ2-6 - TRBV27 TRBD2 TGTGCCAGCAGTATGCGACTAGCGGGAGAAGGTGGGGCCAACGTCCTGACTTTC CASSMRLAGEGGANVLTF
TRBJ1-4 - TRBV15 - TGTGCCACCAGCAGAGATTCAGGGAATGAAAAACTGTTTTTT CATSRDSGNEKLFF
TRBJ2-7 - TRBV7-2 TRBD1 TGTGCCAGCAGCTTTCGACAGGGATCCTACGAGCAGTACTTC CASSFRQGSYEQYF
TRBJ1-3 - TRBV2 - TGTGCCAGCAGGACGGGTGGGGCAGCACCTGGAAACACCATATATTTT CASRTGGAAPGNTIYF
TRBJ1-5 - TRBV15 - TGTGCCACCAGCAGAGATATGGCAGATAGCAATCAGCCCCAGCATTTT CATSRDMADSNQPQHF
TRBJ2-7 - TRBV5-1 TRBD2 TGCGCCACCAACCCAGGGCTATACTCGGGACTAGCGGGAGAGCCCTACGAGCAGTACTTC CATNPGLYSGLAGEPYEQYF
TRBJ1-6 - TRBV5-1 - TGCGCCAGCAGCTCCAATCCGGGGCACCCCCAGGACGATTCACCCCTCCACTTT CASSSNPGHPQDDSPLHF